This T cell receptor beta chain is drawn from a study of cytomegalovirus exposure and HLA in healthy donors. Study-wide context: Earlier work reported approximately 100 million unique TCR beta sequences from approximately 180 million T cells. Study-level points and caveats: Productive status was seen about 90% or about 30% of the time for most TCR beta V segments in an earlier analysis. TCR beta chains numbering more than 150 were designated cytomegalovirus-associated. Rarity marked most TCR sequences, yet some public TCRs occurred in many donors.

Primers: 60 Vbeta forward and 13 Jbeta reverse. Data came from immunoSEQ multiplex PCR; TCRdb stores just in-frame clones and leaves some out. The data contain about 160,000 clones, around 90% of them singletons. Comments on this clone: Its specificity is not known.

The CDR3 is 14 residues long. Trimming cost V 2 bases and J 12 bases; bases outside gene matches: 9. CDR1 and CDR2 from the germline V gene are MNHEY and SMNVEV (reference sequence). Sequencing was carried out using PBMCs. The gene calls are TRBV27 and TRBJ2-7; 11 bases align to TRBD1. The clonotype originates from a woman aged 25 to 45 in good health and CMV-seronegative. CDR3 bases: TGTGCCAGCAGTTTAAGGACAGGGGGCAAGATTGGGTACTTC. Translated, it gives CASSLRTGGKIGYF.